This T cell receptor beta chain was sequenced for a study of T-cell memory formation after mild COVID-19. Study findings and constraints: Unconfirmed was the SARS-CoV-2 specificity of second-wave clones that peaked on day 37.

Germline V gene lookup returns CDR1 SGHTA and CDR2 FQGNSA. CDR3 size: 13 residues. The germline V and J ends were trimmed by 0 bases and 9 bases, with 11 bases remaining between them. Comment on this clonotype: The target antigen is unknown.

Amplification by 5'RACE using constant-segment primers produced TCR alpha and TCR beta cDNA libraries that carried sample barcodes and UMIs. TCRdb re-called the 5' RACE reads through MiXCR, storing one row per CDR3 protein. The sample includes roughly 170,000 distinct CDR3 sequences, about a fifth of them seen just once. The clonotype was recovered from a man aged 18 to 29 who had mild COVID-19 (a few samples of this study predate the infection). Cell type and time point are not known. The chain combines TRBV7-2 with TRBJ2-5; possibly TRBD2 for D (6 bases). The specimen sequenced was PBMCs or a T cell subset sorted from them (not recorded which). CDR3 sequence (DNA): TGTGCCAGCAGCTTAGCGCCCCGGGAGTCCCAGTACTTC. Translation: CASSLAPRESQYF.